A selection of T cell receptor beta chains follows, all from one sample in a study of OX40 agonist ivuxolimab in advanced cancers. Using immunoSEQ multiplex PCR, the repertoire was profiled, and TCRdb retains in-frame clones only, with some absent. The sample shows around 21,000 clones, about 80% of them seen only once. Source: CD4+ or CD8+ T cells sorted from blood, taken in a trial of the OX40 agonist ivuxolimab. The receptors were gathered from an adult with an advanced solid tumor such as melanoma, head and neck, liver or kidney cancer. CDR3s include the opening cysteine and the closing phenylalanine or tryptophan. A D gene is named only where the DNA matches it firmly. The listing skips clone size in some rows; elsewhere it reads once, few, many or a size class.

D gene	V gene	clone size	J gene	CDR3 DNA	CDR3 protein
TRBD1	TRBV5-5	.	TRBJ1-5	TGTGCCAGCAGCTTGGAGGTGACAGGGAGGAATCAGCCCCAGCATTTT	CASSLEVTGRNQPQHF
TRBD1	TRBV29-1	.	TRBJ2-5	TGCAGCGTTGAAGGGGACAGCAACCAAGAGACCCAGTACTTC	CSVEGDSNQETQYF
TRBD2	TRBV19	once	TRBJ2-1	TGTGCCAGTAGTATTGCGGGAGGAGCCTACAATGAGCAGTTCTTC	CASSIAGGAYNEQFF
TRBD1	TRBV27	few	TRBJ1-2	TGTGCCTCGTGGGACAGGGGTAACTATGGCTACACCTTC	CASWDRGNYGYTF
.	TRBV27	.	TRBJ2-7	TGTGCCAGCAGTTTGCAGGGGAGCGCCCACGAGCAGTACTTC	CASSLQGSAHEQYF
TRBD1	TRBV27	.	TRBJ2-7	TGTGCCAGCAGTTGGCCGGGACAGGGGGTCAGGGAGCAGTACTTC	CASSWPGQGVREQYF
TRBD1	TRBV7-9	.	TRBJ2-7	TGTGCCAGCAGCTTTTCAGGGGGCTTCTCCTACGAGCAGTACTTC	CASSFSGGFSYEQYF
.	TRBV15	.	TRBJ1-2	TGTGCCACCAGCAGAGATCTGGCAGGGAGAGGTGACTATGGCTACACCTTC	CATSRDLAGRGDYGYTF
TRBD1	TRBV7-9	.	TRBJ2-1	TGTGCCAGCAGCTTAGGGGACAGACTTACGTGGGAGCAGTTCTTC	CASSLGDRLTWEQFF
TRBD1	TRBV6-1	.	TRBJ1-1	TGTGCCAGCAGTCGCCGGGACAGCGGGAACACTGAAGCTTTCTTT	CASSRRDSGNTEAFF
TRBD2	TRBV5-6	.	TRBJ2-4	TGTGCCAGCAGCTTGGGACTAGCGGGAGGGCCAAGAGCCAAAAACATTCAGTACTTC	CASSLGLAGGPRAKNIQYF
.	TRBV27	once	TRBJ1-5	TGTGCCAGCAGTTTATCAAGTGGTGGCAATCAGCCCCAGCATTTT	CASSLSSGGNQPQHF
TRBD1	TRBV29-1	.	TRBJ2-3	TGCAGCGTTCTGGCAGGGGGCAAAGATACGCAGTATTTT	CSVLAGGKDTQYF
.	TRBV19	few	TRBJ1-2	TGTGCCAGTAGTGCCAAATTACCGGGCCTACGTGGCTACACCTTC	CASSAKLPGLRGYTF
TRBD2	TRBV4-1	.	TRBJ2-1	TGCGCCAGCAGCCCGGGACTAGCGGGAGGGCCGTTTTCCTACAATGAGCAGTTCTTC	CASSPGLAGGPFSYNEQFF
.	TRBV5-1	once	TRBJ2-3	TGCGCCAGCAGCTTGGAGGGGATGCGGGATCGCACAGATACGCAGTATTTT	CASSLEGMRDRTDTQYF
TRBD2	TRBV28	.	TRBJ2-7	TGTGCCAGCAGTGCTAGCGGCTCCTACGAGCAGTACTTC	CASSASGSYEQYF
TRBD1	TRBV6-1	few	TRBJ2-5	TGTGCCAGCAGTCCGGGACAGGGGGCCGAGACCCAGTACTTC	CASSPGQGAETQYF
.	TRBV9	.	TRBJ2-1	TGTGCCAGCAGCTTAAGTAGGAGGGATTCCTACAATGAGCAGTTCTTC	CASSLSRRDSYNEQFF
TRBD2	TRBV6-5	once	TRBJ2-3	TGTGCCAGCAGTACCGGGACTAGGACAGATACGCAGTATTTT	CASSTGTRTDTQYF
.	TRBV11-3	.	TRBJ2-7	TGTGCCAGCAGCTCTTATGCGACCGACTCCTACGAGCAGTACTTC	CASSSYATDSYEQYF
.	TRBV11-2	.	TRBJ2-2	TGTGCCAGCAGCTTAGAAGTAACCGGGGAGCTGTTTTTT	CASSLEVTGELFF